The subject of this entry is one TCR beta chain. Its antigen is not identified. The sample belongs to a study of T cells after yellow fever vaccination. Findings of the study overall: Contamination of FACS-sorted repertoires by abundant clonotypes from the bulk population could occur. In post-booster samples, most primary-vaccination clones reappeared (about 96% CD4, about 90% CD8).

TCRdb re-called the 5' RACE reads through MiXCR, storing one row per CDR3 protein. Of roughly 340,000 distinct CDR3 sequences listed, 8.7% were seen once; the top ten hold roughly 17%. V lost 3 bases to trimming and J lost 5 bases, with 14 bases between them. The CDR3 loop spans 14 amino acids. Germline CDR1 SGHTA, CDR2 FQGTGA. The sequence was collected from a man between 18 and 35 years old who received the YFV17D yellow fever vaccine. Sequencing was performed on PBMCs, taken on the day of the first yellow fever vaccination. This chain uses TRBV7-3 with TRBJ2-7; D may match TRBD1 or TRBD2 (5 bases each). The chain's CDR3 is CASSFRGKLDEQYF. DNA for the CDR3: TGTGCCAGCAGCTTCCGGGGCAAACTCGACGAGCAGTACTTC.